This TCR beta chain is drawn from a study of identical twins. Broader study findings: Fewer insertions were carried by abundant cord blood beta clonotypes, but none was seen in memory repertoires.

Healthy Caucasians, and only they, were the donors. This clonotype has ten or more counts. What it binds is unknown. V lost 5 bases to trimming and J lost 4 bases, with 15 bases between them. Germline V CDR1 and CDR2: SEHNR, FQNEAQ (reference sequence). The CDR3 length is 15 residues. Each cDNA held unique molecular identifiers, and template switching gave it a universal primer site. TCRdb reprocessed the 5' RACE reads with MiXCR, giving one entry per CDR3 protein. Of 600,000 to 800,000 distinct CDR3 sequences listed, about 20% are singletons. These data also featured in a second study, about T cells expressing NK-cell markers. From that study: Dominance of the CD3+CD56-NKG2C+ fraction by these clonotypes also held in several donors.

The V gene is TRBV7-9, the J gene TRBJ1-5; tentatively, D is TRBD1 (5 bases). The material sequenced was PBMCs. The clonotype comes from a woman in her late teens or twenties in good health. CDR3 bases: TGTGCCAGCAGCCCTCCGGGGGGGAATAATCAGCCCCAGCATTTT. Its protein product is CASSPPGGNNQPQHF.